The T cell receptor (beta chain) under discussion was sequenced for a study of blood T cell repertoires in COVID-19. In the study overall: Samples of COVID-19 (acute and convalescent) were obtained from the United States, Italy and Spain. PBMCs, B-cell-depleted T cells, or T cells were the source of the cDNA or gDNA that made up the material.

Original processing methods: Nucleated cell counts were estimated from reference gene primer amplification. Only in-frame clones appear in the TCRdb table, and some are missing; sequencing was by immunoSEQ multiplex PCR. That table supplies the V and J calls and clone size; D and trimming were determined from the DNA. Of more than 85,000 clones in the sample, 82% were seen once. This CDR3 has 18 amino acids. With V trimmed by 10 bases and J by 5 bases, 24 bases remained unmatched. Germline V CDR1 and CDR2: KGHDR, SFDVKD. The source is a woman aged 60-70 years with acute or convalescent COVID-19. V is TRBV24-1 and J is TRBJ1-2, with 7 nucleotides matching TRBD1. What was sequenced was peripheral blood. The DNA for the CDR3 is TGTGCCACAAAAACCCACCGGGACAGCCTACTCAGGTTATATGGCTACACCTTC. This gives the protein CATKTHRDSLLRLYGYTF.